Included here is one TCR beta chain sequence, with context. The CDR3 contains 15 residues. V lost 6 bases to trimming and J lost 8 bases; unmatched junction nucleotides: 9. The sample comes from a study of T-cell reconstitution after alpha-beta-depleted transplantation in children. Molecular barcoding with unique molecular identifiers was used for the TCRbeta library. TCRdb used MiXCR to reprocess the PCR reads, holding one entry per CDR3 protein. The data show some 550,000 distinct CDR3 sequences, around 20% seen once. This specimen was PBMCs from the stem cell graft donor, taken from the stem cell graft. The chain joins TRBV12-3 or TRBV12-4 to TRBJ2-3; TRBD2 matches at 12 bases. This TCR was recovered from a human donor who donated a stem cell graft to a child with acute lymphoblastic leukemia. For the CDR3, the DNA is TGTGCCAGCAGCTGGCTAGCGGGAGGGCCCGGTACGCAGTATTTT. Its protein product is CASSWLAGGPGTQYF.